Presented here are 10 T cell receptor beta chains from one specimen sequenced in a study of cytomegalovirus exposure and HLA in healthy donors. 13 Jbeta primers and 60 Vbeta primers were used for the PCR. Generated by immunoSEQ multiplex PCR, the TCRdb table keeps only in-frame clones and is missing some. The data contain fewer than 250,000 clones, roughly 70% of them singletons. Sequences were obtained from PBMCs. These receptors came from a woman aged 25 to 45 in good health and CMV-seronegative.

The V and J genes are TRBV28 and TRBJ1-4; TRBD1 might be the D (5 bases). CDR1 MDHEN and CDR2 SYDVKM come from the germline V gene. This CDR3 contains 14 residues. The V and J ends lost 3 bases and 8 bases respectively, with 13 bases between them. The CDR3 DNA is TGTGCCAGCAGTTTCGTAGGGGCAGGAGAAAAACTGTTTTTT. Translation: CASSFVGAGEKLFF.

The chain is built from TRBV7-9 and TRBJ1-1, with 7 nucleotides matching TRBD1. V lost 4 bases and J lost 5; bases outside the gene matches: 13. The CDR3 covers 16 residues. In germline, CDR1 is SEHNR, CDR2 FQNEAQ (reference sequence). The CDR3 bases are TGTGCCAGCAGCTCGACACAGGGGTTGGAGAGTACTGAAGCTTTCTTT. It yields the protein CASSSTQGLESTEAFF.

This chain uses TRBV6-5 with TRBJ1-1; D gene unclear. The CDR3 runs to 12 residues. Germline V gene lookup returns CDR1 MNHEY and CDR2 SVGAGI. Trimming took off 8 bases at V and 11 bases at J, with 18 bases between the two ends. CDR3 in DNA: TGTGCCAGCCTTGGACTCACCGGGGATGCTTTCTTT. This translates into CASLGLTGDAFF.

The chain employs TRBV6-5 and TRBJ1-2; the D gene is possibly TRBD1 (5 bases). The CDR3 is 12 amino acids. Germline CDR1 is MNHEY and CDR2 is SVGAGI. The ends were cut back, 1 base at V and 8 bases at J, with 8 bases in the middle. The CDR3 DNA reads TGTGCCAGCAGTTACTGGGGGAGGGGCTACACCTTC. It translates to CASSYWGRGYTF.

Remarks on this clone: Within the sample, other DNA sequences also encode this same CDR3. The chain joins TRBV6-5 to TRBJ1-3; D may be TRBD1 (5 bases). This CDR3 region has 13 residues. V lost 7 bases, J lost 4 bases, and 11 bases lay in between. Per the germline V gene, CDR1 is MNHEY and CDR2 is SVGAGI. The CDR3 protein is CASTGGSGNTIYF. The CDR3 coding sequence is TGTGCCAGCACTGGGGGGTCCGGAAACACCATATATTTT.

This clone was observed a handful of times. The rearrangement uses TRBV29-1 and TRBJ1-1; D ambiguous. Between the trimmed V and J ends, which lost 7 bases and 4 bases, there was a span of 7 bases. The CDR3 length is 10 residues. Germline-derived CDR1 and CDR2 are SQVTM and ANQGSEA. CDR3 in amino acids: CSAQLTEAFF. The DNA for the CDR3 is TGCAGCGCTCAACTCACTGAAGCTTTCTTT.

This chain joins TRBV12-5 and TRBJ2-1, with TRBD1 matching 8 bases. This CDR3 is built from 18 residues. Trimming removed 0 bases from V and 5 bases from J; junction bases left unmatched: 12. Germline V lookup: CDR1 LGHNT, CDR2 FRNRAP. The CDR3 here is CASGLVPGTGDSHNEQFF. CDR3 bases: TGTGCTAGTGGTTTGGTACCCGGGACAGGTGATTCCCACAATGAGCAGTTCTTC.

The rearrangement uses TRBV6-5 and TRBJ1-5; D remains ambiguous. Germline-derived CDR1 and CDR2 are MNHEY and SVGAGI. There are 15 residues in the CDR3. V lost 7 bases and J 0 bases, leaving 13 bases between the germline ends. The CDR3: CASTSIGVSNQPQHF. CDR3 DNA sequence: TGTGCCAGCACCTCAATCGGGGTTAGCAATCAGCCCCAGCATTTT.

Concerning this clone itself: A much larger clone lies a single base off, so this may be a read error. This chain links TRBV6-1 with TRBJ1-1; 7 bases map to TRBD1. Germline V lookup: CDR1 MNHNS, CDR2 SASEGT. With V trimmed by 4 bases and J by 5 bases, 16 bases remained unmatched. CDR3 length equals 17 residues. In DNA, the CDR3 is TGTGCCAGCAGTGTGACTCAAAGACAGGGAAGAGGGACTGAAGCTTTCTTT. This encodes CASSVTQRQGRGTEAFF.

This clone was recorded once. At one end, the junction sequence differs from germline, possibly due to a read error. The chain uses TRBV5-6 and TRBJ2-7; TRBD2 is a possible D gene (7 bases). Germline CDR1 is SGHDT and CDR2 is YYEEEE. This CDR3 contains 17 residues. CDR3 sequence reads: CVSSFLGGAGDLYEQYF. CDR3 bases: TGTGTCAGCAGCTTCCTTGGGGGGGCGGGGGATTTATACGAGCAGTACTTC.